This TCR beta chain was documented in a study of T-cell memory formation after mild COVID-19. The wider study: Each donor largely had its own TCR clusters.

As for this clonotype: Its antigen is undetermined.

Broader study findings: Contracting clones from day 15 to 85 showed balanced CD4/CD8; later expanders favored CD4+.

A 5'RACE reaction primed in the constant segment made cDNA libraries of TCR alpha and TCR beta, and these carried sample barcodes and UMIs. Each CDR3 protein gets one entry after TCRdb re-called the 5' RACE reads with MiXCR. The repertoire has fewer than 650,000 distinct CDR3 sequences, around 15% of them found once; the top ten carry 8.1%. V lost 1 base, J lost 4 bases, and 10 bases lay in between. CDR1 and CDR2 (germline): LGHDT, YNNKEL (reference sequence). The CDR3 runs to 15 residues. The gene calls are TRBV3-1 and TRBJ2-2, with D unresolved. This TCR was sampled from an adult woman who had mild COVID-19 (a few samples of this study predate the infection). Cell type and time point are not known. The sample was PBMCs or a T cell subset sorted from them (not recorded which). The CDR3 loop reads CASSQGRQPTGELFF. As DNA, the CDR3 is TGTGCCAGCAGCCAAGGTCGGCAGCCCACCGGGGAGCTGTTTTTT.